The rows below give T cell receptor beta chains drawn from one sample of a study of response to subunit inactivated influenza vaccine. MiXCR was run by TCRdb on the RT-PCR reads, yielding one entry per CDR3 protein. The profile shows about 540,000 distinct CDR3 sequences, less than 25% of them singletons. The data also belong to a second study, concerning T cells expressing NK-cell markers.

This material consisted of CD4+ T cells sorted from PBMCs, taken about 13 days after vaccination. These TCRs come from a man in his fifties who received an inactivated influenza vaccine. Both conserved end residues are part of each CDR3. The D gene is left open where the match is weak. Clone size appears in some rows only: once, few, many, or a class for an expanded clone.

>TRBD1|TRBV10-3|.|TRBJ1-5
TGTGCCATCAGGAACGGGGACAGGGTCAATCAGCCCCAGCATTTT
CAIRNGDRVNQPQHF
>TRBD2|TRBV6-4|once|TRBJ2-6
TGTGCCAGCACCCCATTGTGGGGGACTAGCGGGGGGGCCTTCCTTTCTGGGGCCAACGTCCTGACTTTC
CASTPLWGTSGGAFLSGANVLTF
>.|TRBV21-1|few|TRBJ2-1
TGTGCCAGCAGCTACTGGGGACAAGAGCCTTACAATGAGCAGTTCTTC
CASSYWGQEPYNEQFF
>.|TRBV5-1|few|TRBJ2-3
TGCGCCAGCAGCAAGGTGAGCGGCACAGATACGCAGTATTTT
CASSKVSGTDTQYF
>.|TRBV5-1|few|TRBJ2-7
TGCGCCAGCAGCTTGGCAACACAGGGTTTCTACGAGCAGTACTTC
CASSLATQGFYEQYF
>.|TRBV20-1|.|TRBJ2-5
TGCAGTGCTAGTTTCCCGTCCCAAGAGACCCAGTACTTC
CSASFPSQETQYF
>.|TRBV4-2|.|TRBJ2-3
TGTGCCAGCAGCCAAGATCCGGCCAGAGATACGCAGTATTTT
CASSQDPARDTQYF
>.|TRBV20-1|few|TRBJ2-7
TGCAGTGCTAGACCTGTGAACTACGAGCAGTACTTC
CSARPVNYEQYF
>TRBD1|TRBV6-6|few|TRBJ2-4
TGTGCCAGCAGTCCTTCGACAGGGAACATTCAGTACTTC
CASSPSTGNIQYF
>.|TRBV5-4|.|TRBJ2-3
TGTGCCAGCCGCTTCCGAGCGGAAGGAGATACGCAGTATTTT
CASRFRAEGDTQYF
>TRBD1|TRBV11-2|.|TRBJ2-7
TGTGCCAGCAGCTGGGGACAGAGGTACTACGAGCAGTACTTC
CASSWGQRYYEQYF
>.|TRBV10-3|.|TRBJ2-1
TGTGCCACGACAACTAGGAGCTCCTACAATGAGCAGTTCTTC
CATTTRSSYNEQFF
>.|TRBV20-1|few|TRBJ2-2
TGCAGTGCCCGAGTGGGGGGGCGAGACACCGGGGAGCTGTTTTTT
CSARVGGRDTGELFF
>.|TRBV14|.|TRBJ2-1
TGTGCCAGCAGCCAACGCCTCGGCGGTGCCTTCTATGAGCAGTTCTTC
CASSQRLGGAFYEQFF
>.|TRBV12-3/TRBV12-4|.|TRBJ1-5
TGTGCCAGCAGTCAGGACAGATTGAGCAATCAGCCCCAGCATTTT
CASSQDRLSNQPQHF
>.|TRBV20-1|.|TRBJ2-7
TGCAGTGCTCCAACTTCCATCATTAATCCCTACGAGCAGTACTTC
CSAPTSIINPYEQYF
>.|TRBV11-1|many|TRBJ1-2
TGTGCCAGCAGCTTAGACGCTAACTATGGCTACACCTTC
CASSLDANYGYTF
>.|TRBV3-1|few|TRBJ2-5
TGTGCCAGCATACGCAAGGGGGTAGGCCAAGAGACCCAGTACTTC
CASIRKGVGQETQYF
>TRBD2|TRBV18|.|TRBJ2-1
TGTGCCAGCTCGACGAGCGGGAGTGGTTACAATGAGCAGTTCTTC
CASSTSGSGYNEQFF
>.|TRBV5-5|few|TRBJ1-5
TGTGCCAGCAGCTTCCATAGCAATCAGCCCCAGCATTTT
CASSFHSNQPQHF
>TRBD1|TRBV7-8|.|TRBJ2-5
TGTGCCAGCAGCTTAGCGACAAGGGGGCGAGGAGAGACCCAGTACTTC
CASSLATRGRGETQYF
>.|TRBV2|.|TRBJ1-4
TGTGCCAGCAGTGGGGACCCCTCCGGAAAACTGTTTTTT
CASSGDPSGKLFF
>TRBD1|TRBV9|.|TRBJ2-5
TGTGCCAGCAGCGTAGGGGACAGGGTCCACCAAGAGACCCAGTACTTC
CASSVGDRVHQETQYF
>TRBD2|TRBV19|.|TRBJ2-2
TGTGCCAGTACTCTGACTAGCGGGAGAGGAGAGGAGCTGTTTTTT
CASTLTSGRGEELFF
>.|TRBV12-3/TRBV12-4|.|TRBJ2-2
TGTGCCAGCAGCCGCCCCGGTGTTGACACCGGGGAGCTGTTTTTT
CASSRPGVDTGELFF
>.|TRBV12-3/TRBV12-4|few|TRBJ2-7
TGTGCCAGCAGTTTACCTGGGAGCGAGCAGTACTTC
CASSLPGSEQYF
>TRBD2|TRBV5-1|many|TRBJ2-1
TGCGCCAGCAGCCGGGGACTAGCGGGGTTATCCTACAATGAGCAGTTCTTC
CASSRGLAGLSYNEQFF
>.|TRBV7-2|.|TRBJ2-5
TGTGCCAGCAGCTTAACCGTCAACCCCCGGGAGACCCAGTACTTC
CASSLTVNPRETQYF
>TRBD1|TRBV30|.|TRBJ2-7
TGTGCCTGGAGTGTACGGGGACAGGGAAACTCCTACGAGCAGTACTTC
CAWSVRGQGNSYEQYF
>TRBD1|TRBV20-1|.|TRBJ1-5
TGCAGTGCCCCCTCTTGGCAGGGGGTTCAGCCCCAGCATTTT
CSAPSWQGVQPQHF
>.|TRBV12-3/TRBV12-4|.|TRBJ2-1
TGTGCCAGCAGCCCTAACAGGGGAGGGTACAATGAGCAGTTCTTC
CASSPNRGGYNEQFF
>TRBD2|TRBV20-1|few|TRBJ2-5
TGCAGTGCTAGCGGGAGGGGGGAGACCCAGTACTTC
CSASGRGETQYF
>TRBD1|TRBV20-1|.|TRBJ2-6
TGCAGTGCCAACGGTGACAGGGCTGGGGCCAACGTCCTGACTTTC
CSANGDRAGANVLTF
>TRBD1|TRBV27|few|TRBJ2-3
TGTGCCAGCAGAGGACAGGGGAAAGGGGGCACAGATACGCAGTATTTT
CASRGQGKGGTDTQYF
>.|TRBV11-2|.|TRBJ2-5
TGTGCCAGCAGCCCCCACCTCCAAGAGACCCAGTACTTC
CASSPHLQETQYF
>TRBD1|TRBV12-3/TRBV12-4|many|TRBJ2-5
TGTGCCAGCAGTTTAGGGGACAGGGACCAAGAGACCCAGTACTTC
CASSLGDRDQETQYF
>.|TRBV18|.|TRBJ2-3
TGTGCCAGCTCACCACTCGTGGAGGTCCCAGATACGCAGTATTTT
CASSPLVEVPDTQYF
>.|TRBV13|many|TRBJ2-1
TGTGCCAGCAGCGTGACCTGGACACCCATCTACAATGAGCAGTTCTTC
CASSVTWTPIYNEQFF
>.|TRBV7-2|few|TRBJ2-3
TGTGCCAGCAGCCCGGGACTCCGAGGCCCAGATACGCAGTATTTT
CASSPGLRGPDTQYF
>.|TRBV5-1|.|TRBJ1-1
TGCGCCAGCAGCTTGGGGGAAGCTGAAGCTTTCTTT
CASSLGEAEAFF
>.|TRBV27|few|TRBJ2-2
TGTGCCAGCAGTTTCCGAATAGGGAACACCGGGGAGCTGTTTTTT
CASSFRIGNTGELFF
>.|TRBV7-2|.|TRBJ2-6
TGTGCCAGCAGCTTACGGACGGCGAACTCTGGGGCCAACGTCCTGACTTTC
CASSLRTANSGANVLTF
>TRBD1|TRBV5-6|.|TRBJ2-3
TGTGCCAGCAGCCAGGACAGGGGGTCTACAGATACGCAGTATTTT
CASSQDRGSTDTQYF
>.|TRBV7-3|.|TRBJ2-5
TGTGCCAGCAGCTTAAGGGTGGGGGAGACCCAGTACTTC
CASSLRVGETQYF